The 30 T cell receptor beta chains below were found in one sample sequenced in a study of T-cell reconstitution after alpha-beta-depleted transplantation in children. Construction of the TCRbeta library involved unique molecular identifiers. Each CDR3 protein gets one entry after TCRdb re-called the PCR reads with MiXCR. Of over 300,000 distinct CDR3 sequences in the sample, approximately 10% were seen once. This sample comprised PBMCs from the stem cell graft donor, obtained from the stem cell graft. The receptors derive from a human donor who donated a stem cell graft to a child with acute lymphoblastic leukemia.

The gene calls are TRBV7-6 and TRBJ2-6, with unresolved D. The CDR3 loop spans 17 amino acids. The V gene lost 1 base and the J gene lost 0 bases, with 10 bases spanning the gap. CDR1 and CDR2 (germline): SGHVS, FNYEAQ. CDR3 coding DNA: TGTGCCAGCAGCTTAGGGGTGCTTCGCTCTGGGGCCAACGTCCTGACTTTC. It specifies CASSLGVLRSGANVLTF.

This clonotype showed up many times. The chain uses TRBV29-1 and TRBJ2-1, with D perhaps being TRBD1 or TRBD2 (6 bases each). This CDR3 is 15 amino acids long. The V end lost 6 bases, the J end lost 8 bases, and 23 bases lay between the germline ends. Germline loops: CDR1 SQVTM, CDR2 ANQGSEA. CDR3 residues: CSVYGRRGVVYEQFF. DNA for the CDR3: TGCAGCGTCTATGGACGAAGGGGGGTGGTTTATGAGCAGTTCTTC.

The chain couples TRBV27 to TRBJ2-1, with TRBD1 as a possible D gene (5 bases). V was trimmed by 6 bases and J by 2 bases, leaving 14 bases between them. The CDR3 is 15 amino acids. Germline assignment: CDR1 MNHEY and CDR2 SMNVEV (reference sequence). The CDR3 coding sequence is TGTGCCAGCAGCCCAGGCGTAGGGGCCTACAATGAGCAGTTCTTC. Translation: CASSPGVGAYNEQFF.

This clonotype was counted a few times. The chain combines TRBV18 with TRBJ2-2, with 9 nucleotides matching TRBD2. The CDR3 sequence is 15 residues long. Trimming at V came to 4 bases and at J to 5 bases, leaving 5 bases not matched to a gene. CDR1 KGHSH and CDR2 LQKENI come from the germline V gene. As DNA, the CDR3 is TGTGCCAGCTCACTTAGGACTAGCGAGACCGGGGAGCTGTTTTTT. It is translated as CASSLRTSETGELFF.

The rearrangement uses TRBV2 and TRBJ1-1; a weak D match, TRBD1 (5 bases). The germline V and J ends were trimmed by 8 bases and 0 bases, with 16 bases remaining between them. Per germline, CDR1 SNHLY and CDR2 FYNNEI. The CDR3 has 15 residues. The CDR3 spells CASLEGLSLNTEAFF. CDR3 nucleotides: TGTGCCAGCCTAGAGGGACTGAGTTTGAACACTGAAGCTTTCTTT.

This clonotype showed up just a few times. The chain employs TRBV20-1 and TRBJ2-2; 14 bases are a match to TRBD2. V shed 5 bases and J 7 bases; nucleotides not matched to a gene: 3. There are 14 residues in the CDR3. The germline V gene has CDR1 DFQATT and CDR2 SNEGSKA (reference sequence). The CDR3 DNA sequence: TGCAGTGCTCGGGGACTAGCGGGAGACGGGGAGCTGTTTTTT. The encoded protein is CSARGLAGDGELFF.

The chain uses TRBV28 and TRBJ1-6, with a possible D match to TRBD1 (6 bases). The CDR3 totals 13 residues. Trimming took off 4 bases at V and 10 bases at J, with 11 bases between the two ends. Germline V gene lookup returns CDR1 MDHEN and CDR2 SYDVKM. CDR3 sequence: CASSYRQGSPLHF. In DNA form, the CDR3 reads TGTGCCAGCAGTTATCGCCAGGGGTCACCCCTCCACTTT.

The chain uses TRBV20-1 and TRBJ2-7, with D uncertain. This CDR3 contains 13 residues. The V end lost 1 base, the J end lost 0 bases, and 7 bases lay between the germline ends. CDR1 is DFQATT and CDR2 is SNEGSKA in the germline V gene (reference sequence). The CDR3 reads CSARGASSYEQYF. Here the CDR3 DNA reads TGCAGTGCTAGAGGGGCCAGCTCCTACGAGCAGTACTTC.

This clonotype was recorded at least ten times. The CDR3 protein is CASSERGRQPQHF. The CDR3 bases are TGTGCCAGCAGCGAAAGGGGACGCCAGCCCCAGCATTTT. V is TRBV28 and J is TRBJ1-5; D may be TRBD1 (5 bases). Germline V gene lookup returns CDR1 MDHEN and CDR2 SYDVKM. The V and J ends lost 6 bases and 7 bases respectively, with 13 bases between them. This CDR3 comprises 13 residues.

In this sample, this clonotype turned up a few times. The germline gene is not matched at one end of the junction; a read error may be the cause. V gene TRBV4-2 combines with J gene TRBJ2-1; 8 bases line up with TRBD2. The CDR3 consists of 16 residues. Germline lookup yields CDR1 LGHNA and CDR2 YNFKEQ. The CDR3 is CASSRPAGLGYSEQFF. The DNA of the CDR3 is TGTGCCAGCAGCCGCCCCGCGGGACTAGGGTACAGTGAGCAGTTCTTC.

In regard to this clonotype: This may arise from a read error, as a much more abundant clone is one base away. V usage is TRBV12-3 or TRBV12-4 and J usage is TRBJ2-1; 10 bases align to TRBD1. CDR3 size: 14 residues. CDR3 bases: TGTGCCAGCAGTTTGACAGGGGGCTACAATGAGCAGCTCTTC. It codes for CASSLTGGYNEQLF.

CDR3 sequence: CASSPGTGGPGELFF. The CDR3 nucleotides are TGTGCCAGCAGCCCCGGGACAGGGGGCCCCGGGGAGCTGTTTTTT. This chain joins TRBV3-1 and TRBJ2-2; 12 nucleotides agree with TRBD1. Trimming cost V 4 bases and J 6 bases; bases outside gene matches: 3. The CDR3 length is 15 residues. Germline CDR1 reads LGHDT; CDR2 reads YNNKEL (reference sequence). Variable domain in full (rest from reference TRBV3-1 and TRBJ2-2): DTAVSQTPKYLVTQMGNDKSIKCEQNLGHDTMYWYKQDSKKFLKIMFSYNNKELIINETVPNRFSPKSPDKAHLNLHINSLELGDSAVYFCASSPGTGGPGELFFGEGSRLTVL.

Only a few counts were recorded for this clonotype. The chain recombines TRBV3-1 with TRBJ2-7; D gene ambiguous. The germline V gene encodes CDR1 LGHDT and CDR2 YNNKEL (reference sequence). This CDR3 region has 14 residues. Trimming left V 1 base short and J 5 bases short, with 12 bases between. The CDR3 spells CASSQAERTHEQYF. As DNA, the CDR3 is TGTGCCAGCAGCCAAGCCGAGAGGACCCACGAGCAGTACTTC.

The chain links TRBV5-1 to TRBJ2-1, with TRBD1 matching over 12 bases. In germline, CDR1 is SGHRS, CDR2 YFSETQ. With V trimmed by 0 bases and J by 7 bases, 11 bases remained unmatched. The CDR3 consists of 18 residues. The DNA for the CDR3 is TGCGCCAGCAGCTTGGGCCTAACCGGGACAGGGGGCCAGAATGAGCAGTTCTTC. Protein product: CASSLGLTGTGGQNEQFF.

This clonotype turned up a few times. The chain recombines TRBV4-2 with TRBJ2-7; D call uncertain. The CDR3 is made up of 15 amino acids. Trimming cost V 1 base and J 0 bases, with 10 bases left between them. Germline CDR1 reads LGHNA; CDR2 reads YNFKEQ. This chain's CDR3 is CASSQVATVSYEQYF. The CDR3 DNA reads as TGTGCCAGCAGCCAAGTGGCGACGGTCTCCTACGAGCAGTACTTC.

This clonotype occurred many times. This chain joins TRBV7-8 and TRBJ2-7, with TRBD1 matching 7 bases. The length of the CDR3 is 13 residues. After removal of 5 bases from V and 5 bases from J, the junction contained 6 bases not matched to a gene. Germline V gives CDR1 SGHVS, CDR2 FQNEAQ. The CDR3 DNA reads as TGTGCCAGCAGCCAACAGGGGTACCACGAGCAGTACTTC. Translated: CASSQQGYHEQYF.

The rearrangement uses TRBV5-1 and TRBJ2-1; TRBD2 matches at 7 bases. Germline values: CDR1 SGHRS, CDR2 YFSETQ. Losses at the gene ends were 0 bases for V and 5 bases for J; bases not matched to a gene: 11. This CDR3 has 17 residues. Here the CDR3 reads CASSLGFGPLADNEQFF. CDR3 nucleotides: TGCGCCAGCAGCTTGGGGTTCGGACCGCTAGCGGACAATGAGCAGTTCTTC.

V usage is TRBV20-1 and J usage is TRBJ2-7; D may match TRBD1 or TRBD2 (5 bases each). The CDR3 loop spans 16 amino acids. Germline values: CDR1 DFQATT, CDR2 SNEGSKA (reference sequence). V was cut by 6 bases and J by 2 bases, with 23 bases left in between. The CDR3: CSAASLLRDRTYEQYF. In DNA, the CDR3 is TGCAGTGCGGCAAGTCTCCTCCGGGACCGAACCTACGAGCAGTACTTC.

This clonotype was observed a handful of times. The rearrangement links TRBV10-3 to TRBJ2-1; 10 bases are shared with TRBD2. CDR1 ENHRY and CDR2 SYGVKD come from the germline V gene. CDR3 length: 14 amino acids. J was trimmed by 8 bases and V by 5 bases; bases with no gene match: 6. CDR3 sequence: CAISPSGSLYEQFF. CDR3 sequence (DNA): TGTGCCATCAGTCCTAGCGGGAGCCTCTATGAGCAGTTCTTC.

CDR3 sequence: CASSPAGTGGDEQYF. For the CDR3, the DNA is TGCGCCAGCAGCCCTGCCGGGACAGGGGGCGACGAGCAGTACTTC. This chain uses TRBV4-1 with TRBJ2-7, with 12 bases matching TRBD1. This CDR3 is 15 amino acids long. CDR1 is MGHRA, CDR2 YSYEKL, per germline. The junction had 6 bases not matched to a gene; V was cut back by 4 bases and J by 5 bases.

This clonotype was seen only a few times. V usage is TRBV7-2 and J usage is TRBJ2-1, with D hard to call. CDR1 and CDR2 (germline): SGHTA, FQGNSA. The V end was cut by 5 bases, the J end by 3 bases, with 20 bases between. There are 17 residues in the CDR3. The CDR3 region is CASSPSLERLIYNEQFF. The CDR3 DNA reads as TGTGCCAGCAGCCCGAGTCTAGAGAGGTTAATCTACAATGAGCAGTTCTTC.

This clonotype was counted a few times. The chain recombines TRBV7-2 with TRBJ1-2; unclear D gene. The CDR3 consists of 13 residues. The germline gives CDR1 SGHTA, CDR2 FQGNSA. The V and J ends lost 0 bases and 6 bases respectively, with 8 bases between them. CDR3 bases: TGTGCCAGCAGCTTAGCTATTTCCAATGGCTACACCTTC. Translating gives CASSLAISNGYTF.

This chain uses TRBV7-9 with TRBJ2-7; no clear D gene. CDR1 SEHNR and CDR2 FQNEAQ come from the germline V gene (reference sequence). The CDR3 spans 12 residues. V was pared by 4 bases and J by 3 bases, with 7 bases between. This CDR3 reads CASSSENYEQYF. The CDR3, as DNA: TGTGCCAGCAGCTCAGAAAACTACGAGCAGTACTTC.

This chain connects TRBV20-1 to TRBJ2-1; D not certain. The V and J ends lost 5 bases and 0 bases respectively, with 17 bases between them. The CDR3 is made up of 16 amino acids. Germline CDR1 is DFQATT and CDR2 is SNEGSKA (reference sequence). Here the CDR3 DNA reads TGCAGTGCTTTCCATGGGGTCCTCAGCTCCTACAATGAGCAGTTCTTC. This codes for CSAFHGVLSSYNEQFF.

The chain recombines TRBV6-5 with TRBJ1-1; D ambiguous. Between the trimmed V and J ends, which lost 2 bases and 1 base, there was a span of 14 bases. The CDR3 runs 16 residues. Germline V CDR1 and CDR2: MNHEY, SVGAGI. CDR3 bases: TGTGCCAGCAGTTACACACTTCGGGGTACGAACACTGAAGCTTTCTTT. Protein product: CASSYTLRGTNTEAFF.

CDR3 DNA sequence: TGTGCCAGCAGTCCCCGGGACAGCCATTCTGCCTACGAGCAGTACTTC. Its translation: CASSPRDSHSAYEQYF. V usage is TRBV28 and J usage is TRBJ2-7, with 7 nucleotides matching TRBD1. With V trimmed by 5 bases and J by 2 bases, 12 bases remained unmatched. Germline CDR1 and CDR2: MDHEN and SYDVKM. The CDR3 has 16 residues.

Remarks on this clonotype: A read error may explain this, as a much larger clone is one base away. The chain employs TRBV4-2 and TRBJ2-7; a weak D match, TRBD2 (5 bases). Per the germline V gene, CDR1 is LGHNA and CDR2 is YNFKEQ. This CDR3 has 16 residues. V lost 4 bases, J lost 1 base, and 17 bases lay in between. The DNA for the CDR3 is TGTGCCAGCAGCCCCGTGTTAGGGAGCAAATCCTACGAGCAGTACTTC. Residues: CASSPVLGSKSYEQYF.

The rearrangement links TRBV6-1 to TRBJ2-1; no definite D call. Per the germline V gene, CDR1 is MNHNS and CDR2 is SASEGT. With 5 bases removed from V and 2 bases from J, the gap between germline ends came to 16 bases. The CDR3 totals 16 residues. The CDR3 nucleotides read TGTGCCAGCAGTCCGACCGATTTTACCACCTACAATGAGCAGTTCTTC. It specifies CASSPTDFTTYNEQFF.

This clonotype was seen a handful of times. The rearrangement joins TRBV20-1 to TRBJ2-1; 10 nucleotides match TRBD2. V shed 2 bases, J shed 5 bases, and the junction held 6 bases outside the gene matches. CDR1 and CDR2 from the germline V gene are DFQATT and SNEGSKA (reference sequence). There are 15 residues in the CDR3. The CDR3, as DNA: TGCAGTGCTAGATCTTGGACTAGCGGTAACAATGAGCAGTTCTTC. Protein sequence: CSARSWTSGNNEQFF.

This clonotype was counted only a few times. The chain uses TRBV7-2 and TRBJ1-3; tentative D call: TRBD1 (6 bases). With 1 base removed from V and 4 bases from J, the gap between germline ends came to 14 bases. The CDR3 has 16 amino acids. CDR1 is SGHTA, CDR2 FQGNSA, per germline. For the CDR3, the DNA is TGTGCCAGCAGCTTAGAAGCAGGGGTGGGAGGAAACACCATATATTTT. Translation gives CASSLEAGVGGNTIYF.